Presented here are 5 T cell receptor beta chains from one specimen sequenced in a study of response to subunit inactivated influenza vaccine. TCRdb analysed the RT-PCR reads with MiXCR anew, one entry per CDR3 protein. The profile shows around 570,000 distinct CDR3 sequences, about 7.6% of them singletons. The sequenced sample was PBMCs from blood, obtained 23 to 25 months after vaccination. The source is a man aged 50 to 69 who received an inactivated influenza vaccine.

This clonotype was found many times. This sequence joins TRBV12-3 or TRBV12-4 and TRBJ2-1; D is unresolved. The CDR3 runs 14 residues. The V end was cut by 5 bases, the J end by 10 bases, with 18 bases between. Here the CDR3 reads CASSLTTPRVEQFF. Written as DNA, the CDR3 is TGTGCCAGCAGTCTTACGACCCCCAGAGTCGAGCAGTTCTTC.

This sequence joins TRBV4-2 and TRBJ2-7; a weak D match, TRBD2 (6 bases). CDR1 and CDR2 (germline): LGHNA, YNFKEQ. The CDR3 has 18 residues. Trimming cost V 1 base and J 2 bases, with 21 bases left between them. The CDR3 sequence: CASSQGPQHPGAAYEQYF. CDR3 bases: TGTGCCAGCAGCCAAGGGCCCCAGCATCCGGGAGCAGCCTACGAGCAGTACTTC.

The DNA for the CDR3 is TGTGCCAGCAGCAAAACCTACAGGGAAACCGGGGAGCTGTTTTTT. Amino acids: CASSKTYRETGELFF. V usage is TRBV11-2 and J usage is TRBJ2-2; D is possibly TRBD1 (6 bases). The CDR3 length is 15 residues. V dropped 5 bases and J dropped 5 bases, with 15 bases sitting between them. CDR1 is SGHAT and CDR2 is FQNNGV in the germline V gene. The whole variable domain, filled in from reference TRBV11-2 and TRBJ2-2, reads EAGVAQSPRYKIIEKRQSVAFWCNPISGHATLYWYQQILGQGPKLLIQFQNNGVVDDSQLPKDRFSAERLKGVDSTLKIQPAKLEDSAVYLCASSKTYRETGELFFGEGSRLTVL.

The V call is TRBV11-2, the J call TRBJ2-1, with 7 bases that match TRBD1. The CDR3 is 21 amino acids. In germline, CDR1 is SGHAT, CDR2 FQNNGV. Trimming removed 11 bases from V and 10 bases from J; junction bases left unmatched: 38. Here the CDR3 reads CACGARPKWLWSTGFLAEQFF. In DNA form, the CDR3 reads TGTGCCTGTGGCGCCCGACCAAAATGGCTGTGGTCGACAGGGTTTCTCGCCGAGCAGTTCTTC.

The chain joins TRBV6-4 to TRBJ2-3; D is perhaps TRBD1 or TRBD2 (6 bases each). Deletions cut 4 bases from V and 5 bases from J, with 16 bases between. The germline V gene encodes CDR1 MRHNA and CDR2 SNTAGT. The CDR3 extends over 15 amino acids. DNA for the CDR3: TGTGCCAGCAGTGCGGGGGCAGGGAAGGGAGATACGCAGTATTTT. This gives the protein CASSAGAGKGDTQYF.